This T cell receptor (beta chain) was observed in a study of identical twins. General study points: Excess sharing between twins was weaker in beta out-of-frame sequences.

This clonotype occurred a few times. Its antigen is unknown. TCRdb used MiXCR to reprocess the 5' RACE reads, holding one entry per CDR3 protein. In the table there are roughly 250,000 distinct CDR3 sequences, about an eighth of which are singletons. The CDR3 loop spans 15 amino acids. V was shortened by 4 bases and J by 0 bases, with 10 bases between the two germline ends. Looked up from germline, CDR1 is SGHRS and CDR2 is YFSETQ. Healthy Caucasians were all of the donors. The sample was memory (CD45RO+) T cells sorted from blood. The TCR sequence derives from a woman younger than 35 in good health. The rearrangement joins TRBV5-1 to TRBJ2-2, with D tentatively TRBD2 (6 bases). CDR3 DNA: TGCGCCAGCAGCGGGGACTTATCGAACACCGGGGAGCTGTTTTTT. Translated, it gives CASSGDLSNTGELFF.